The TCR beta chain under discussion was sequenced for a study of T-cell reconstitution after alpha-beta-depleted transplantation in children. Germline V gene data show CDR1 as SNHLY and CDR2 as FYNNEI. CDR3 size: 10 residues. Trimming left V 6 bases short and J 7 bases short, with 4 bases between. TCRbeta library preparation incorporated unique molecular identifiers. Via MiXCR, TCRdb re-called the PCR reads, giving one row per CDR3 protein. The profile shows a few hundred thousand distinct CDR3 sequences, around 9.9% of them singletons. This clonotype was obtained from a human donor who donated a stem cell graft to a child with acute myeloid leukemia. The chain has TRBV2 and TRBJ2-1; D ambiguous. The sequences come from PBMCs from the stem cell graft donor, collected from the stem cell graft. CDR3 protein: CASRGNEQFF. The CDR3 DNA sequence: TGTGCCAGCAGGGGGAATGAGCAGTTCTTC. Filled out from reference TRBV2 and TRBJ2-1, the complete variable domain reads EPEVTQTPSHQVTQMGQEVILRCVPISNHLYFYWYRQILGQKVEFLVSFYNNEISEKSEIFDDQFSVERPDGSNFTLKIRSTKLEDSAMYFCASRGNEQFFGPGTRLTVL.